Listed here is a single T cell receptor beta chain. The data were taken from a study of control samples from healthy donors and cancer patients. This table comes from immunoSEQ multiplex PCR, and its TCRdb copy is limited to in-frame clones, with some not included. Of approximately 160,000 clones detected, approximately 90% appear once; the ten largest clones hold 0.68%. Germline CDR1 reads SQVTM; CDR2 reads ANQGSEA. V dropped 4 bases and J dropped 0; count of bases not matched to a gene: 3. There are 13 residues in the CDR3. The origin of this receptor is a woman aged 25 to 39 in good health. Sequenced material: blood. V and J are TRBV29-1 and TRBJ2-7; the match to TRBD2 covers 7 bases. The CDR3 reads CSVALADSYEQYF. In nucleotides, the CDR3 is TGCAGCGTTGCCCTAGCGGACTCCTACGAGCAGTACTTC.